Here is one TCR beta chain with its context. The entry originates in a study of blood T cell repertoires in COVID-19. Across the study: Both acute and convalescent COVID-19 samples were obtained from the United States, Italy and Spain. T cells, B-cell-depleted T cells, or PBMCs supplied cDNA or gDNA.

Authors' methods: Researchers report that nucleated cell counts were estimated from reference gene primer amplification. TCRdb's table, derived via immunoSEQ multiplex PCR, lists solely in-frame clones and lacks some. The DNA was the basis for D and trimming; V, J and clone size are from that table. The sample includes 200,000 to 300,000 clones, about nine tenths seen only once; the top ten take approximately 7.5%. Germline V gene lookup returns CDR1 MNHEY and CDR2 SVGAGI. The CDR3 has 15 amino acids. With 5 bases clipped from V and 3 bases from J, the junction kept 4 bases outside the gene matches. The sample taken for sequencing was peripheral blood. The rearrangement uses TRBV6-5 and TRBJ2-1, with 10 bases aligning to TRBD1. This TCR came from a man aged 55 to 70 who had recovered from COVID-19. The CDR3 bases are TGTGCCAGCAGTCTGACAGGGGGCAGCTACAATGAGCAGTTCTTC. It yields the protein CASSLTGGSYNEQFF.